These 24 T cell receptor beta chains originate from one sample sequenced in a study of molecular identifiers for immune sequencing clone quantification. TCRdb ran MiXCR on the PCR reads and lists one entry per CDR3 protein. The sample has approximately 90,000 distinct CDR3 sequences, roughly 26% seen once. Specimen: naive CD8+ T cells from blood, with Jurkat cell RNA spiked in. Noted subset: FACS-sorted CD8+CD4-CCR7+CD45RA+ naive T cells. The receptor source for this set is a human donor in good health. Some libraries in this study had Jurkat cell RNA spiked in.

This clonotype was detected ten times or more. The chain is built from TRBV20-1 and TRBJ2-3; 9 bases are shared with TRBD2. The CDR3 is made up of 17 amino acids. V lost 6 bases, J lost 2 bases, and 15 bases stayed unmatched. Germline assignment: CDR1 DFQATT and CDR2 SNEGSKA (reference sequence). CDR3 nucleotides: TGCAGTGCCTCCCTATTATCGACTAGCGGACTCACAGATACGCAGTATTTT. Its protein is CSASLLSTSGLTDTQYF.

The CDR3 spells CASSYGQGFQPQHF. The CDR3 bases are TGTGCCAGCAGTTACGGACAGGGTTTTCAGCCCCAGCATTTT. The genes are TRBV6-5 and TRBJ1-5; 8 bases are a match to TRBD1. Germline V gives CDR1 MNHEY, CDR2 SVGAGI. After removal of 2 bases from V and 6 bases from J, the junction contained 3 bases not matched to a gene. The CDR3 loop spans 14 amino acids.

As regards this clonotype: Just one base apart from a much larger clone, this may be a read error. The rearrangement links TRBV11-2 to TRBJ2-1; D possibly matches TRBD1 or TRBD2 (5 bases each). Germline assignment: CDR1 SGHAT and CDR2 FQNNGV. The CDR3 length is 15 residues. The CDR3: CASGLGPGLRDEQFF. CDR3 bases: TGTGCCAGCGGCTTAGGACCGGGGCTTCGCGATGAGCAGTTCTTC.

In this sample, this clonotype turned up many times. The V and J genes are TRBV30 and TRBJ2-7, with D perhaps TRBD2 (5 bases). This CDR3 has 14 residues. The germline V gene has CDR1 GTSNPN and CDR2 SVGIG (reference sequence). Trimming stripped 4 bases from V and 0 bases from J, with 13 bases between. The CDR3 reads CAWIRGKISYEQYF. The CDR3 DNA follows: TGTGCCTGGATCCGAGGGAAAATCTCCTACGAGCAGTACTTC.

This clonotype was observed many times. This chain joins TRBV12-5 and TRBJ2-5; tentative D call: TRBD2 (5 bases). There are 17 residues in the CDR3. Germline CDR1 LGHNT, CDR2 FRNRAP. The V gene lost 0 bases and the J gene lost 0 bases, with 14 bases spanning the gap. The DNA for the CDR3 is TGTGCTAGTGGTTTGGTACGGGATTCGGACTACCAAGAGACCCAGTACTTC. Translating gives CASGLVRDSDYQETQYF.

Points on this clonotype: A read error may explain this, as a much larger clone is one base away. This chain uses TRBV30 with TRBJ2-6; a possible D gene is TRBD1 (5 bases). Per germline, CDR1 GTSNPN and CDR2 SVGIG (reference sequence). This CDR3 contains 13 residues. Trimming left V 5 bases short and J 1 base short, with 6 bases between. The DNA of the CDR3 is TGTGCCTGGGGGGCGTCTGGGGCCAACGTCCTGACTTTC. Translated: CAWGASGANVLTF. The variable domain in full, completed from reference TRBV30 and TRBJ2-6, reads SQTIHQWPATLVQPVGSPLSLECTVEGTSNPNLYWYRQAAGRGLQLLFYSVGIGQISSEVPQNLSASRPQDRQFILSSKKLLLSDSGFYLCAWGASGANVLTFGAGSRLTVL.

This clonotype has just a few counts. The gene calls are TRBV18 and TRBJ2-7; 9 positions match TRBD1. The CDR3 has 14 amino acids. Per the germline V gene, CDR1 is KGHSH and CDR2 is LQKENI. V lost 3 bases, J lost 6 bases, and 6 bases stayed unmatched. CDR3 protein: CASSPPGQGSEQYF. The CDR3 DNA sequence: TGTGCCAGCTCACCGCCGGGACAGGGAAGCGAGCAGTACTTC. Together with reference TRBV18 and TRBJ2-7, the CDR3 gives the full variable domain: NAGVMQNPRHLVRRRGQEARLRCSPMKGHSHVYWYRQLPEEGLKFMVYLQKENIIDESGMPKERFSAEFPKEGPSILRIQQVVRGDSAAYFCASSPPGQGSEQYFGPGTRLTVT.

Comments on this clonotype: A read error may explain this, as a much larger clone is one base away. The chain couples TRBV6-5 to TRBJ1-4; 7 positions match TRBD1. Per germline, CDR1 MNHEY and CDR2 SVGAGI. The CDR3 length is 15 residues. The CDR3, as DNA: TGTGCCAGCGGTTACTCGGGACAGAATAATGAAAAACTGTTTTTT. This sequence encodes CASGYSGQNNEKLFF.

About this clonotype itself: A much more abundant neighbour one base away suggests this may be a read error. The chain couples TRBV5-3 to TRBJ2-5, with 9 bases matching TRBD1. TRBV5-3 carries the ORF label, with uncertain function. The CDR3 covers 11 residues. V shed 9 bases and J 8 bases; nucleotides not matched to a gene: 5. The CDR3 nucleotides are TGTGCCATGGGACAGGGACGTACCCAGTACTTC. Translating it yields CAMGQGRTQYF.

The chain employs TRBV4-1 and TRBJ2-1, with D tentatively TRBD2 (5 bases). Trimming pared 1 base from V and 0 bases from J, leaving 16 bases between. Germline V gene lookup returns CDR1 MGHRA and CDR2 YSYEKL. This CDR3 is built from 18 residues. This CDR3 is CASSQAGMVVNSYNEQFF. The DNA for the CDR3 is TGCGCCAGCAGCCAAGCGGGGATGGTGGTCAACTCCTACAATGAGCAGTTCTTC.

This clonotype has only a few counts. V and J are TRBV28 and TRBJ2-7; D might be TRBD1 (6 bases). The germline CDR1 and CDR2 sequences are MDHEN and SYDVKM. The ends were cut back, 3 bases at V and 4 bases at J, with 19 bases in the middle. This CDR3 region has 16 residues. CDR3 in amino acids: CASSFNGTYTTYEQYF. The CDR3 DNA sequence: TGTGCCAGCAGTTTTAACGGGACATACACGACTTACGAGCAGTACTTC.

This clonotype occurred many times. The chain uses TRBV19 and TRBJ2-5, with unresolved D. Per the germline V gene, CDR1 is LNHDA and CDR2 is SQIVND (reference sequence). The CDR3 is 14 amino acids. Trimming left V 7 bases short and J 4 bases short, with 16 bases between. Here the CDR3 reads CASTPKGQVETQYF. The DNA of the CDR3 is TGTGCCAGTACTCCCAAAGGGCAGGTAGAGACCCAGTACTTC.

This clonotype was seen a handful of times. The CDR3 sequence: CASRVGGTGAFELFF. The CDR3 nucleotides read TGTGCCAGCAGAGTGGGCGGGACAGGGGCTTTTGAACTGTTTTTT. The gene calls are TRBV27 and TRBJ1-4; 10 bases match TRBD1. The germline V gene has CDR1 MNHEY and CDR2 SMNVEV (reference sequence). CDR3 size: 15 residues. V was pared by 6 bases and J by 12 bases, with 13 bases of the junction left unmatched.

In nucleotides, the CDR3 is TGTGCCAGCAGTTTTGCCCTCAATGAGCAGTTCTTC. Amino acid sequence: CASSFALNEQFF. The chain employs TRBV12-3 or TRBV12-4 and TRBJ2-1, with D hard to call. Between the trimmed V and J ends, which lost 3 bases and 6 bases, there was a span of 6 bases. The CDR3 sequence is 12 residues long.

This clonotype was counted at least ten times. The chain carries TRBV2 and TRBJ2-3; tentative D call: TRBD2 (5 bases). This CDR3 region has 12 residues. Germline V gene data show CDR1 as SNHLY and CDR2 as FYNNEI. V lost 9 bases, J lost 2 bases, and 9 bases lay in between. DNA of the CDR3: TGTGCCAGTCCGGGGTCCACAGATACGCAGTATTTT. Translation gives CASPGSTDTQYF. Together with reference TRBV2 and TRBJ2-3, the CDR3 gives the full variable domain: EPEVTQTPSHQVTQMGQEVILRCVPISNHLYFYWYRQILGQKVEFLVSFYNNEISEKSEIFDDQFSVERPDGSNFTLKIRSTKLEDSAMYFCASPGSTDTQYFGPGTRLTVL.

This clonotype has at least ten counts. The chain has TRBV4-1 and TRBJ2-7; 7 nucleotides align to TRBD1. The V and J ends lost 4 bases and 0 bases, in that order; junction bases with no gene match: 6. The CDR3 is made up of 15 amino acids. Germline V CDR1 and CDR2: MGHRA, YSYEKL. In DNA, the CDR3 is TGCGCCAGCAGCCTCCGAACAGGGGACTCCTACGAGCAGTACTTC. Its translation: CASSLRTGDSYEQYF.

This clonotype was counted many times. The chain links TRBV5-1 to TRBJ2-3, with TRBD2 matching over 8 bases. Germline V gene lookup returns CDR1 SGHRS and CDR2 YFSETQ. After removal of 4 bases from V and 5 bases from J, the junction contained 12 bases not matched to a gene. The CDR3 runs 16 residues. The CDR3 loop reads CASSGPYGGAIDTQYF. The CDR3 nucleotides read TGCGCCAGCAGCGGACCCTACGGGGGGGCTATAGATACGCAGTATTTT.

The chain recombines TRBV7-3 with TRBJ2-5, with D possibly being TRBD1 (5 bases). Germline loops: CDR1 SGHTA, CDR2 FQGTGA. Trimming removed 1 base at V and 7 bases at J, with 13 bases between. The CDR3 loop spans 14 amino acids. The CDR3 spells CASSLNSGSGTQYF. CDR3 bases: TGTGCCAGCAGCTTAAATTCAGGGTCGGGGACCCAGTACTTC.

This clonotype was seen at least ten times. The chain carries TRBV20-1 and TRBJ2-2; 11 positions match TRBD1. The CDR3 is 13 amino acids. The germline V gene encodes CDR1 DFQATT and CDR2 SNEGSKA (reference sequence). DNA for the CDR3: TGCAGCTCTGGGACAGGGGGTACAGGGGAGCTGTTTTTT. Translated, it gives CSSGTGGTGELFF.

The rearrangement links TRBV20-1 to TRBJ2-3, with 7 nucleotides matching TRBD2. Unmatched junction bases numbered 8, after V lost 5 bases and J lost 0 bases. CDR3 length: 15 residues. Germline CDR1 and CDR2: DFQATT and SNEGSKA (reference sequence). The DNA for the CDR3 is TGCAGTGCTCGTATACGCGGGAGTAGCACAGATACGCAGTATTTT. This sequence encodes CSARIRGSSTDTQYF.

The table lists this clonotype with many counts. The chain employs TRBV5-1 and TRBJ2-7; D tentatively reads TRBD1 or TRBD2 (7 bases each). V shed 1 base and J shed 5 bases, with 10 bases lying between them. The CDR3 is 13 residues long. Germline V gene lookup returns CDR1 SGHRS and CDR2 YFSETQ. The chain's CDR3 is CASSLPGGDEQYF. CDR3 nucleotides: TGCGCCAGCAGCTTGCCAGGGGGGGACGAGCAGTACTTC.

The chain recombines TRBV14 with TRBJ2-1; 13 nucleotides match TRBD2. The CDR3 has 17 residues. Germline values: CDR1 SGHDN, CDR2 FVKESK. J gave up 3 bases and V 0 bases, and 2 bases lay outside the gene matches. In nucleotides, the CDR3 is TGTGCCAGCAGCCAAGACGGACTAGCGGGGGACTACAATGAGCAGTTCTTC. Translating gives CASSQDGLAGDYNEQFF.

The chain recombines TRBV27 with TRBJ2-1; D may match TRBD1 or TRBD2 (5 bases each). The V and J ends lost 2 bases and 5 bases respectively, with 16 bases between them. Germline CDR1 reads MNHEY; CDR2 reads SMNVEV (reference sequence). CDR3 length: 16 amino acids. The CDR3 nucleotides read TGTGCCAGCAGTTTAGGGGGACCATCTCCCCACAATGAGCAGTTCTTC. Translating gives CASSLGGPSPHNEQFF.

This clonotype was counted many times. Relative to the germline gene, one junction end is altered; a read error may explain this. The V call is TRBV7-7, the J call TRBJ2-3; 8 bases line up with TRBD2. Germline CDR1 is SSHAT and CDR2 is FNYEAQ (reference sequence). This CDR3 is built from 17 residues. The CDR3 protein is CASSLAPLAEITDTQYF. CDR3 nucleotides: TGTGCTAGCAGCTTAGCGCCACTAGCGGAGATCACAGATACGCAGTATTTT.